A selection of T cell receptor beta chains follows, all from one sample in a study of OX40 agonist ivuxolimab in advanced cancers. TCRdb keeps only in-frame clones here, not all; method: immunoSEQ multiplex PCR. The data contain around 30,000 clones, around 80% of them seen just once; the ten biggest clones take up 20% to 25%. The source material was CD4+ or CD8+ T cells sorted from blood, sampled in a trial of the OX40 agonist ivuxolimab. These receptors originate from an adult with an advanced solid tumor such as melanoma, head and neck, liver or kidney cancer. The CDR3 runs from the conserved cysteine through the conserved F or W.

>TRBV19
CASSDGGRGEQYF
>TRBV28
CASSLSQGLDGYTF
>TRBV5-1
CASSLGWGFGKLFF
>TRBV6-5
CASRVTRESSYEQYF
>TRBV4-1
CASSLLPKNTEAFF
>TRBV18
CASSEDSSYGYTF
>TRBV7-3
CASSLMGSGMETQYF
>TRBV19
CASSISNVGRTSYEQYF
>TRBV30
CAWSEGLSRNQPQHF
>TRBV19
CASSPSGANVLTF
>TRBV7-3
CASSLNPGVGNGYTF
>TRBV28
CASSNLAGGPSDEQFF
>TRBV5-1
CASSGTSGRADTGELFF
>TRBV19
CASSTLAGGNEQFF
>TRBV5-6
CASSFLGQGQQYF
>TRBV20-1
CSAIDHSEQYF
>TRBV28
CASSFQRKRTEAFF
>TRBV6-1
CASNRLAGDPRHF
>TRBV19
CASSDRGMNSKEQYF
>TRBV30
CAWSGGYEQYF
>TRBV5-1
CASSSLSGGNTIYF
>TRBV5-1
CASSLEDRPYEQYF
>TRBV5-1
CASSLGWTGGTDTQYF
>TRBV5-1
CASSLAGQANTEAFF
>TRBV10-3
CAISESGRPYEQYF